This TCR beta chain is drawn from a study of lymphopenia after photon versus proton radiotherapy. This CDR3 region has 15 residues. Germline values: CDR1 SGHRS, CDR2 YFSETQ. Trimming removed 6 bases from V and 7 bases from J; junction bases left unmatched: 10. Libraries were prepared by immunoSEQ multiplex PCR; TCRdb keeps only in-frame clonotypes and omits some of them. The table includes tens of thousands of clones, about 92% detected once. This receptor was obtained from a woman between 40 and 50 years old with cholangiocarcinoma. The V gene is TRBV5-1, the J gene TRBJ1-4, with TRBD1 matching 9 bases. The source was peripheral blood, collected from a patient treated with photon-based radiotherapy. The CDR3 sequence is CASNVGDREGEKLFF. CDR3 coding DNA: TGCGCCAGCAACGTCGGGGACAGGGAGGGTGAAAAACTGTTTTTT. The variable domain in full, completed from reference TRBV5-1 and TRBJ1-4, reads KAGVTQTPRYLIKTRGQQVTLSCSPISGHRSVSWYQQTPGQGLQFLFEYFSETQRNKGNFPGRFSGRQFSNSRSEMNVSTLELGDSALYLCASNVGDREGEKLFFGSGTQLSVL.